This is a list of T cell receptor beta chains from one sample in a study of T-cell reconstitution after alpha-beta-depleted transplantation in children. A single record per CDR3 protein comes from TCRdb applying MiXCR to the PCR reads. This table has about 98,000 distinct CDR3 sequences, 6% to 9% appearing once. Sequenced here: PBMCs, sampled before TCRalphabeta/CD19-depleted stem cell transplant. These receptors were collected from a boy under 10 years old with acute lymphoblastic leukemia, due to receive a stem cell transplant. Both conserved end residues are part of each CDR3. The D gene is left open where the match is weak. Clone size is given for some rows only: seen once, a few or many times, or a class if the clone is expanded.

J gene: TRBJ2-3; V gene: TRBV4-2; D gene: TRBD2; clone size: few; CDR3 length: 18; CDR3 protein: CASSQEATSGGRGDTQYF; CDR3 DNA: TGTGCCAGCAGCCAAGAAGCGACTAGCGGGGGGCGTGGAGATACGCAGTATTTT
J gene: TRBJ2-3; V gene: TRBV5-1; D gene: TRBD1; clone size: many; CDR3 length: 19; CDR3 protein: CASSSGQGLVSLKGDTQYF; CDR3 DNA: TGCGCCAGCAGCTCGGGACAGGGACTGGTATCCCTGAAGGGAGATACGCAGTATTTT
J gene: TRBJ2-1; V gene: TRBV27; D gene: TRBD1; clone size: medium-sized; CDR3 length: 15; CDR3 protein: CASSPSDRAGGEQFF; CDR3 DNA: TGTGCCAGCAGTCCGTCGGACAGGGCCGGGGGTGAGCAGTTCTTC
J gene: TRBJ2-7; V gene: TRBV7-8; D gene: -; clone size: many; CDR3 length: 14; CDR3 protein: CASARLVETYEQYF; CDR3 DNA: TGTGCCAGCGCACGACTCGTCGAAACCTACGAGCAGTACTTC
J gene: TRBJ2-1; V gene: TRBV7-9; D gene: -; clone size: -; CDR3 length: 16; CDR3 protein: CASSPLGGRSYNEQFF; CDR3 DNA: TGTGCCAGCAGCCCGCTAGGTGGGCGGTCCTACAATGAGCAGTTCTTC
J gene: TRBJ1-4; V gene: TRBV6-1; D gene: TRBD1; clone size: -; CDR3 length: 16; CDR3 protein: CASSASRGQGNEKLFF; CDR3 DNA: TGTGCCAGCAGTGCGTCTAGGGGACAGGGGAATGAAAAACTGTTTTTT
J gene: TRBJ2-7; V gene: TRBV5-1; D gene: -; clone size: many; CDR3 length: 15; CDR3 protein: CASSLSGTGSYEQYF; CDR3 DNA: TGCGCCAGCAGCCTTTCGGGGACGGGCTCCTACGAGCAGTACTTC
J gene: TRBJ1-1; V gene: TRBV7-9; D gene: -; clone size: -; CDR3 length: 14; CDR3 protein: CASSQMMPGTEAFF; CDR3 DNA: TGTGCCAGCAGCCAAATGATGCCCGGGACTGAAGCTTTCTTT
J gene: TRBJ2-7; V gene: TRBV20-1; D gene: TRBD1; clone size: -; CDR3 length: 14; CDR3 protein: CSASQGAGGYEQYF; CDR3 DNA: TGCAGTGCTAGTCAGGGGGCTGGGGGCTACGAGCAGTACTTC
J gene: TRBJ2-1; V gene: TRBV4-2; D gene: -; clone size: few; CDR3 length: 18; CDR3 protein: CASSQALTGASSYNEQFF; CDR3 DNA: TGTGCCAGCAGCCAAGCTCTAACGGGGGCGAGCTCCTACAATGAGCAGTTCTTC
J gene: TRBJ2-7; V gene: TRBV11-2; D gene: -; clone size: few; CDR3 length: 15; CDR3 protein: CASSTLKGRYYEQYF; CDR3 DNA: TGTGCCAGCAGTACCCTTAAGGGGAGGTACTACGAGCAGTACTTC
J gene: TRBJ2-7; V gene: TRBV12-3/TRBV12-4; D gene: TRBD2; clone size: many; CDR3 length: 16; CDR3 protein: CASRPGTSGGTYEQYF; CDR3 DNA: TGTGCCAGCCGTCCCGGGACTAGCGGGGGAACTTACGAGCAGTACTTC
J gene: TRBJ1-1; V gene: TRBV7-9; D gene: -; clone size: many; CDR3 length: 12; CDR3 protein: CASSLVLGLAFF; CDR3 DNA: TGTGCCAGCAGCTTAGTTTTGGGGTTGGCTTTCTTT
J gene: TRBJ2-1; V gene: TRBV6-9; D gene: -; clone size: few; CDR3 length: 16; CDR3 protein: CGASYSDSSFYNEQFF; CDR3 DNA: TGTGGGGCCAGTTATTCGGACTCTTCGTTCTACAATGAGCAGTTCTTC
J gene: TRBJ2-1; V gene: TRBV7-9; D gene: -; clone size: -; CDR3 length: 14; CDR3 protein: CASSSNTPGNEQFF; CDR3 DNA: TGTGCCAGCAGCTCGAACACCCCTGGCAATGAGCAGTTCTTC
J gene: TRBJ2-6; V gene: TRBV5-1; D gene: -; clone size: many; CDR3 length: 19; CDR3 protein: CASSLGGTAGVSGANVLTF; CDR3 DNA: TGCGCCAGCAGCTTGGGGGGGACAGCGGGAGTCTCTGGGGCCAACGTCCTGACTTTC
J gene: TRBJ2-3; V gene: TRBV4-1; D gene: -; clone size: -; CDR3 length: 14; CDR3 protein: CASSQDYITDTQYF; CDR3 DNA: TGCGCCAGCAGCCAAGACTACATCACAGATACGCAGTATTTT
J gene: TRBJ1-5; V gene: TRBV20-1; D gene: -; clone size: -; CDR3 length: 14; CDR3 protein: CSAILGGPNQPQHF; CDR3 DNA: TGCAGTGCTATCCTCGGGGGCCCTAATCAGCCCCAGCATTTT
J gene: TRBJ2-1; V gene: TRBV20-1; D gene: TRBD2; clone size: -; CDR3 length: 14; CDR3 protein: CSASGPSGGDEQFF; CDR3 DNA: TGCAGTGCTAGCGGTCCTAGCGGGGGGGATGAGCAGTTCTTC
J gene: TRBJ2-3; V gene: TRBV6-1; D gene: -; clone size: many; CDR3 length: 13; CDR3 protein: CASSQPLVDTQYF; CDR3 DNA: TGTGCCAGCAGTCAACCGCTTGTGGATACGCAGTATTTT
J gene: TRBJ1-2; V gene: TRBV10-3; D gene: TRBD1; clone size: many; CDR3 length: 14; CDR3 protein: CAISATGSNYGYTF; CDR3 DNA: TGTGCCATCAGTGCGACAGGGTCTAACTATGGCTACACCTTC
J gene: TRBJ2-5; V gene: TRBV11-3; D gene: TRBD1; clone size: -; CDR3 length: 16; CDR3 protein: CASSPWGTGAQETQYF; CDR3 DNA: TGTGCCAGCAGCCCCTGGGGGACAGGGGCCCAAGAGACCCAGTACTTC
J gene: TRBJ2-3; V gene: TRBV20-1; D gene: TRBD2; clone size: -; CDR3 length: 15; CDR3 protein: CSARKRGGFSDTQYF; CDR3 DNA: TGCAGTGCTAGAAAGCGGGGGGGCTTCTCAGATACGCAGTATTTT
J gene: TRBJ1-1; V gene: TRBV7-9; D gene: -; clone size: many; CDR3 length: 12; CDR3 protein: CASSVGGTEAFF; CDR3 DNA: TGTGCCAGCAGCGTAGGGGGCACTGAAGCTTTCTTT
J gene: TRBJ2-1; V gene: TRBV10-3; D gene: -; clone size: many; CDR3 length: 15; CDR3 protein: CAISDGGVTWNEQFF; CDR3 DNA: TGTGCCATCAGTGATGGCGGGGTGACCTGGAATGAGCAGTTCTTC
J gene: TRBJ2-1; V gene: TRBV5-1; D gene: -; clone size: many; CDR3 length: 14; CDR3 protein: CASSPNQAWDEQFF; CDR3 DNA: TGCGCCAGCAGCCCCAATCAGGCTTGGGATGAGCAGTTCTTC
J gene: TRBJ2-3; V gene: TRBV7-2; D gene: -; clone size: few; CDR3 length: 11; CDR3 protein: CASSLRVTQYF; CDR3 DNA: TGTGCCAGCAGCTTGCGGGTGACGCAGTATTTT
J gene: TRBJ2-7; V gene: TRBV12-3/TRBV12-4; D gene: TRBD2; clone size: few; CDR3 length: 15; CDR3 protein: CASSFPSGGAYEQYF; CDR3 DNA: TGTGCCAGCAGTTTCCCTAGCGGGGGGGCCTACGAGCAGTACTTC
J gene: TRBJ1-1; V gene: TRBV4-1; D gene: -; clone size: -; CDR3 length: 16; CDR3 protein: CASSSGGGRMNTEAFF; CDR3 DNA: TGCGCCAGCAGCTCCGGGGGGGGGAGAATGAACACTGAAGCTTTCTTT
J gene: TRBJ2-1; V gene: TRBV14; D gene: TRBD2; clone size: many; CDR3 length: 16; CDR3 protein: CASSHHGGTSYNEQFF; CDR3 DNA: TGTGCCAGCAGCCACCACGGGGGGACCTCCTACAATGAGCAGTTCTTC
J gene: TRBJ2-4; V gene: TRBV11-2; D gene: -; clone size: many; CDR3 length: 13; CDR3 protein: CASSSPEKNIQYF; CDR3 DNA: TGTGCCAGCAGCTCCCCAGAGAAAAACATTCAGTACTTC
J gene: TRBJ1-1; V gene: TRBV7-9; D gene: -; clone size: -; CDR3 length: 13; CDR3 protein: CASSYWGDTEAFF; CDR3 DNA: TGTGCCAGCAGCTACTGGGGGGACACTGAAGCTTTCTTT
J gene: TRBJ1-6; V gene: TRBV12-3/TRBV12-4; D gene: -; clone size: many; CDR3 length: 15; CDR3 protein: CASTLTTLSNSPLHF; CDR3 DNA: TGTGCCAGCACCCTAACGACTCTTTCTAATTCACCCCTCCACTTT
J gene: TRBJ2-2; V gene: TRBV7-2; D gene: -; clone size: few; CDR3 length: 14; CDR3 protein: CASSWNVGGGELFF; CDR3 DNA: TGTGCCAGCAGCTGGAATGTCGGGGGCGGGGAGCTGTTTTTT
J gene: TRBJ1-2; V gene: TRBV20-1; D gene: -; clone size: -; CDR3 length: 17; CDR3 protein: CSARDSHRFQGYYGYTF; CDR3 DNA: TGCAGTGCTAGAGATTCCCACCGCTTCCAGGGGTACTATGGCTACACCTTC
J gene: TRBJ2-3; V gene: TRBV5-4; D gene: TRBD2; clone size: many; CDR3 length: 15; CDR3 protein: CASSVPGLAADTQYF; CDR3 DNA: TGTGCCAGCAGCGTCCCGGGACTAGCGGCAGATACGCAGTATTTT
J gene: TRBJ2-2; V gene: TRBV7-2; D gene: TRBD2; clone size: many; CDR3 length: 16; CDR3 protein: CASSLPGLGNTGELFF; CDR3 DNA: TGTGCCAGCAGCCTACCGGGACTAGGCAACACCGGGGAGCTGTTTTTT
J gene: TRBJ2-4; V gene: TRBV6-1; D gene: -; clone size: -; CDR3 length: 16; CDR3 protein: CASTRRQGQTKNIQYF; CDR3 DNA: TGTGCCAGCACCCGACGGCAGGGGCAAACCAAAAACATTCAGTACTTC
J gene: TRBJ1-2; V gene: TRBV4-2; D gene: -; clone size: many; CDR3 length: 14; CDR3 protein: CASSQGGHNYGYTF; CDR3 DNA: TGTGCCAGCAGCCAAGGGGGACATAACTATGGCTACACCTTC
J gene: TRBJ1-2; V gene: TRBV7-2; D gene: -; clone size: many; CDR3 length: 14; CDR3 protein: CASSLEIGRSGYTF; CDR3 DNA: TGTGCCAGCAGCTTAGAAATAGGGAGATCTGGCTACACCTTC
J gene: TRBJ2-7; V gene: TRBV5-5; D gene: -; clone size: -; CDR3 length: 15; CDR3 protein: CASSLEGDPSYEQYF; CDR3 DNA: TGTGCCAGCAGCTTGGAGGGGGACCCCTCCTACGAGCAGTACTTC
J gene: TRBJ1-5; V gene: TRBV19; D gene: TRBD1; clone size: many; CDR3 length: 15; CDR3 protein: CASSLGTASNQPQHF; CDR3 DNA: TGTGCCAGTAGTCTAGGGACAGCCAGCAATCAGCCCCAGCATTTT
J gene: TRBJ2-4; V gene: TRBV10-3; D gene: -; clone size: few; CDR3 length: 16; CDR3 protein: CAISEPDRRDKNIQYF; CDR3 DNA: TGTGCCATCAGTGAGCCGGACAGAAGGGACAAAAACATTCAGTACTTC
J gene: TRBJ2-7; V gene: TRBV13; D gene: -; clone size: few; CDR3 length: 11; CDR3 protein: CASSSTGGQYF; CDR3 DNA: TGTGCCAGCAGCTCGACGGGTGGGCAGTACTTC
J gene: TRBJ2-7; V gene: TRBV7-6; D gene: -; clone size: -; CDR3 length: 16; CDR3 protein: CASSRAAGRDSYEQYF; CDR3 DNA: TGTGCCAGCAGCCGGGCGGCGGGGCGAGACTCCTACGAGCAGTACTTC
J gene: TRBJ2-1; V gene: TRBV7-2; D gene: TRBD2; clone size: many; CDR3 length: 15; CDR3 protein: CASSPSGTRGNEQFF; CDR3 DNA: TGTGCCAGCAGTCCCTCCGGGACTAGAGGCAATGAGCAGTTCTTC
J gene: TRBJ2-7; V gene: TRBV20-1; D gene: -; clone size: few; CDR3 length: 12; CDR3 protein: CSARGDFNEQYF; CDR3 DNA: TGCAGTGCTAGAGGGGACTTTAACGAGCAGTACTTC
J gene: TRBJ1-1; V gene: TRBV6-1; D gene: -; clone size: many; CDR3 length: 13; CDR3 protein: CASSGGGNTEAFF; CDR3 DNA: TGTGCCAGCAGTGGGGGGGGAAACACTGAAGCTTTCTTT
J gene: TRBJ2-3; V gene: TRBV5-4; D gene: -; clone size: many; CDR3 length: 15; CDR3 protein: CASSLGRGYTDTQYF; CDR3 DNA: TGTGCCAGCAGCTTGGGTCGGGGATACACAGATACGCAGTATTTT
J gene: TRBJ1-1; V gene: TRBV20-1; D gene: -; clone size: few; CDR3 length: 14; CDR3 protein: CSAGGGLLNTEAFF; CDR3 DNA: TGCAGTGCCGGAGGCGGGCTTTTGAACACTGAAGCTTTCTTT
J gene: TRBJ1-2; V gene: TRBV7-8; D gene: -; clone size: -; CDR3 length: 15; CDR3 protein: CASSLREGANYGYTF; CDR3 DNA: TGTGCCAGCAGCTTAAGGGAGGGGGCTAACTATGGCTACACCTTC
J gene: TRBJ2-3; V gene: TRBV24-1; D gene: TRBD1; clone size: -; CDR3 length: 13; CDR3 protein: CASPTGKTDTQYF; CDR3 DNA: TGTGCCTCGCCGACAGGGAAGACAGATACGCAGTATTTT
J gene: TRBJ1-2; V gene: TRBV4-1; D gene: -; clone size: many; CDR3 length: 13; CDR3 protein: CASSQGWLYGYTF; CDR3 DNA: TGCGCCAGCAGCCAAGGATGGCTCTATGGCTACACCTTC
J gene: TRBJ2-7; V gene: TRBV5-1; D gene: -; clone size: many; CDR3 length: 16; CDR3 protein: CASSSGDSSFYVEQYF; CDR3 DNA: TGCGCCAGCAGCTCGGGCGATTCAAGCTTTTATGTCGAGCAGTACTTC